The next 26 T cell receptor beta chains were all read from a single sample in a study of blood T cell repertoires in COVID-19. Produced via immunoSEQ multiplex PCR; TCRdb's table is partial and in-frame only. This table holds some 48,000 clones, 88% found once. Sequenced material: peripheral blood. All receptors derive from a man in his fifties with active COVID-19.

The chain recombines TRBV4-1 with TRBJ2-7; D might be TRBD2 (6 bases). V gave up 4 bases and J gave up 3 bases, with 13 bases separating them. The CDR3 is made up of 14 amino acids. Germline V gives CDR1 MGHRA, CDR2 YSYEKL. This CDR3 is CASSLGIGSYEQYF. For the CDR3, the DNA is TGCGCCAGCAGCCTGGGGATCGGGAGCTACGAGCAGTACTTC.

The chain has TRBV9 and TRBJ2-2, with TRBD1 matching 7 bases. CDR3 length equals 15 residues. The V and J ends lost 3 bases and 2 bases, in that order; junction bases with no gene match: 4. Germline assignment: CDR1 SGDLS and CDR2 YYNGEE. CDR3 sequence reads: CASSAHRGNTGELFF. The CDR3 bases are TGTGCCAGCAGCGCGCACAGGGGTAACACCGGGGAGCTGTTTTTT.

This clone was seen a handful of times. The chain recombines TRBV4-2 with TRBJ2-7, with 8 bases identical to TRBD1. After removal of 2 bases from V and 3 bases from J, the junction contained 3 bases not matched to a gene. The CDR3 contains 14 residues. Germline V gene sequence: CDR1 LGHNA, CDR2 YNFKEQ. In DNA form, the CDR3 reads TGTGCCAGCAGCCAAAGGACAGGGAGCTACGAGCAGTACTTC. Protein sequence: CASSQRTGSYEQYF.

This clone was seen just once. The gene calls are TRBV11-3 and TRBJ2-7, with D tentatively TRBD1 (6 bases). Trimming removed 1 base at V and 4 bases at J, with 17 bases between. The CDR3 contains 16 residues. In germline, CDR1 is SGHNT, CDR2 YENEEA. CDR3 nucleotide sequence: TGTGCCAGCAGCTTAGGGCCAACAGGGTTGAGGTACGAGCAGTACTTC. It is translated as CASSLGPTGLRYEQYF.

The chain combines TRBV24-1 with TRBJ2-2; 9 bases are shared with TRBD2. Germline V gene lookup returns CDR1 KGHDR and CDR2 SFDVKD. The CDR3 consists of 15 residues. J gave up 4 bases and V 5 bases, and 4 bases lay outside the gene matches. The CDR3 DNA follows: TGTGCCACCAGTGCGACTAGCGGAAGCACCGGGGAGCTGTTTTTT. Translating it yields CATSATSGSTGELFF.

The chain has TRBV7-8 and TRBJ2-7, with D possibly matching TRBD2 (5 bases). This CDR3 has 13 amino acids. Germline CDR1 SGHVS, CDR2 FQNEAQ. Trimming left V 4 bases short and J 3 bases short, with 10 bases between. The CDR3 coding sequence is TGTGCCAGCAGCTCCTCCGGGAACTACGAGCAGTACGTC. This gives the protein CASSSSGNYEQYV.

The rearrangement links TRBV9 to TRBJ1-2; 7 bases agree with TRBD1. The CDR3 has 17 amino acids. Looked up from germline, CDR1 is SGDLS and CDR2 is YYNGEE. J gave up 8 bases and V 0 bases, and 16 bases lay outside the gene matches. CDR3 sequence: CASSVDGLEGAGDGYTF. CDR3 bases: TGTGCCAGCAGCGTAGACGGCTTAGAGGGGGCTGGGGACGGCTACACCTTC.

This clone was observed a handful of times. This chain links TRBV11-2 with TRBJ2-1, with D perhaps matching TRBD1 (6 bases). Per the germline V gene, CDR1 is SGHAT and CDR2 is FQNNGV. The germline V and J ends were trimmed by 1 base and 5 bases, with 12 bases remaining between them. The CDR3 covers 15 residues. The CDR3 DNA is TGTGCCAGCAGCTTAGGTACAGGGTTCGACAATGAGCAGTTCTTC. It yields the protein CASSLGTGFDNEQFF.

The rearrangement joins TRBV5-4 to TRBJ2-1; TRBD2 is a possible D gene (5 bases). The CDR3 spans 14 residues. V was shortened by 2 bases and J by 5 bases, with 11 bases between the two germline ends. In germline, CDR1 is SGHNT, CDR2 YYREEE (reference sequence). This CDR3 reads CASSFRAGHNEQFF. As DNA, the CDR3 is TGTGCCAGCAGCTTTCGGGCGGGCCACAATGAGCAGTTCTTC. Supplemented by reference TRBV5-4 and TRBJ2-1, the full variable domain reads ETGVTQSPTHLIKTRGQQVTLRCSSQSGHNTVSWYQQALGQGPQFIFQYYREEENGRGNFPPRFSGLQFPNYSSELNVNALELDDSALYLCASSFRAGHNEQFFGPGTRLTVL.

The rearrangement uses TRBV19 and TRBJ2-2; TRBD2 matches 8 bases. Trimming at V came to 6 bases and at J to 0 bases, leaving 3 bases not matched to a gene. The CDR3 contains 15 residues. Germline V gene lookup returns CDR1 LNHDA and CDR2 SQIVND (reference sequence). The CDR3 region is CASSGRAANTGELFF. The DNA for the CDR3 is TGTGCCAGTAGCGGGAGGGCCGCGAACACCGGGGAGCTGTTTTTT.

This rearrangement joins TRBV21-1 to TRBJ2-2; the table's TRBD1 call for D was not verified on the DNA. TRBV21-1 is deemed a pseudogene. The CDR3 covers 16 residues. CDR3 region: CASKSGKALCTGELFF. CDR3 nucleotides: TGTGCCAGCAAGTCAGGGAAGGCCTTATGCACCGGGGAGCTGTTTTTT.

The CDR3 DNA reads TGTGCCACCAGTGATCGGGGATCCACTAGCACAGATACGCAGTATTTT. Protein: CATSDRGSTSTDTQYF. The chain carries TRBV24-1 and TRBJ2-3, with D tentatively TRBD2 (5 bases). CDR3 length: 16 residues. Germline lookup yields CDR1 KGHDR and CDR2 SFDVKD. Trimming stripped 3 bases from V and 0 bases from J, with 12 bases between.

The chain uses TRBV6-2 or TRBV6-3 and TRBJ2-7; 13 bases fit TRBD2. V lost 0 bases to trimming and J lost 8 bases; unmatched junction nucleotides: 19. Germline CDR1 MNHEY, CDR2 SVGEGT. This CDR3 spans 20 amino acids. In DNA, the CDR3 is TGTGCCAGCAGTTACTCGATTAGCCGGCGACTAGCGGGGGGTAACCTCCAGCAGTACTTC. Its protein product is CASSYSISRRLAGGNLQQYF.

A single count supports this clone. The chain links TRBV6-5 to TRBJ2-5, with a tentative D call TRBD1 (5 bases). CDR1 MNHEY and CDR2 SVGAGI come from the germline V gene. V lost 6 bases, J lost 5 bases, and 13 bases lay in between. The CDR3 contains 13 residues. The CDR3 nucleotides are TGTGCCAGCAGACGGACCCGACAGGAGACCCAGTACTTC. It codes for CASRRTRQETQYF.

The chain is built from TRBV7-9 and TRBJ1-1; a possible D gene is TRBD1 (6 bases). Germline values: CDR1 SEHNR, CDR2 FQNEAQ (reference sequence). This CDR3 is 13 amino acids long. Trimming took off 5 bases at V and 4 bases at J, with 11 bases between the two ends. The CDR3 region is CASSAQGTTEAFF. The CDR3 DNA reads as TGTGCCAGCAGCGCCCAGGGGACCACTGAAGCTTTCTTT.

The J gene is TRBJ1-6, the V gene TRBV2; 7 bases line up with TRBD1. The CDR3 length is 13 residues. J lost 6 bases, V lost 4 bases, and 0 bases had no gene match. In germline, CDR1 is SNHLY, CDR2 FYNNEI. Written as DNA, the CDR3 is TGTGCCAGCAGTGGACAGGGTAATTCACCCCTCCACTTT. Its protein is CASSGQGNSPLHF.

The chain is built from TRBV5-5 and TRBJ2-7; 13 bases are a match to TRBD2. Germline V gene sequence: CDR1 SGHKS, CDR2 YYEKEE (reference sequence). J was trimmed by 3 bases and V by 4 bases; bases with no gene match: 7. The CDR3 is made up of 16 amino acids. This chain's CDR3 is CASSLVGTSGNYEQYV. For the CDR3, the DNA is TGTGCCAGCAGCCTCGTAGGGACTAGCGGGAACTACGAGCAGTACGTC.

The CDR3, as DNA: TGTGCCAGCAGCTTGTTGGCGGGGGGCCTCTCCTACAATGAGCAGTTCTTC. Residues: CASSLLAGGLSYNEQFF. The chain has TRBV11-2 and TRBJ2-1, with 8 positions matching TRBD2. This CDR3 comprises 17 residues. Germline CDR1 is SGHAT and CDR2 is FQNNGV. V lost 3 bases, J lost 0 bases, and 7 bases stayed unmatched.

The chain joins TRBV5-5 to TRBJ2-1, with 9 bases identical to TRBD1. The germline V gene encodes CDR1 SGHKS and CDR2 YYEKEE (reference sequence). The CDR3 runs 17 residues. V shed 5 bases, J shed 6 bases, and the junction held 15 bases outside the gene matches. The CDR3, as DNA: TGTGCCAGCAGACTTTTCGGGACAGGGAGGGGGACCAATGAGCAGTTCTTC. Its protein is CASRLFGTGRGTNEQFF.

This rearrangement joins TRBV3-1 (or the pseudogene TRBV3-2) to TRBJ1-1; D perhaps matches TRBD1 (6 bases). There are 16 residues in the CDR3. CDR1 and CDR2 (germline): LGHDT, YNNKEL (reference sequence). The germline V and J ends were trimmed by 1 base and 1 base, with 13 bases remaining between them. Here the CDR3 DNA reads TGTGCCAGCAGCCAAGTGGGGGCGGCGCCGAACACTGAAGCTTTCTTT. As protein: CASSQVGAAPNTEAFF.

V gene TRBV11-3 combines with J gene TRBJ2-7, with 9 bases matching TRBD1. J lost 4 bases, V lost 5 bases, and 3 bases had no gene match. Germline V gene lookup returns CDR1 SGHNT and CDR2 YENEEA. The CDR3 has 13 amino acids. CDR3 sequence reads: CASSGTGRYEQYF. The CDR3 nucleotides are TGTGCCAGCAGCGGGACAGGGAGGTACGAGCAGTACTTC. Looking up the rest from reference TRBV11-3 and TRBJ2-7 gives the full variable domain: EAGVVQSPRYKIIEKKQPVAFWCNPISGHNTLYWYLQNLGQGPELLIRYENEEAVDDSQLPKDRFSAERLKGVDSTLKIQPAELGDSAVYLCASSGTGRYEQYFGPGTRLTVT.

This clone occurred once. V gene TRBV9 combines with J gene TRBJ2-1; 10 bases are shared with TRBD2. CDR1 is SGDLS, CDR2 YYNGEE, per germline. The CDR3 spans 14 residues. V lost 2 bases and J lost 8; bases outside the gene matches: 4. This chain's CDR3 is CASSVGLAEDEQFF. In nucleotides, the CDR3 is TGTGCCAGCAGCGTTGGACTAGCGGAGGATGAGCAGTTCTTC.

This clone was seen only once. V and J are TRBV4-1 and TRBJ1-2; 9 bases fit TRBD1. This CDR3 comprises 15 residues. Germline V lookup: CDR1 MGHRA, CDR2 YSYEKL. Trimming cost V 1 base and J 7 bases; bases outside gene matches: 7. The CDR3 spells CASSQAQGARVGYTF. The CDR3 coding sequence is TGCGCCAGCAGCCAAGCACAGGGGGCGCGGGTTGGCTACACCTTC.

The chain carries TRBV5-1 and TRBJ2-5, with a weak D call TRBD1 (6 bases). Trimming shortened V by 4 bases and J by 4 bases, and 17 bases separated the two germline ends. This CDR3 has 15 residues. Germline V CDR1 and CDR2: SGHRS, YFSETQ. CDR3 nucleotides: TGCGCCAGCAGCCCAAACGCAGGGGTCAGAGAGACCCAGTACTTC. Encoded protein: CASSPNAGVRETQYF.

V is TRBV4-1 and J is TRBJ1-6; 7 bases map to TRBD1. The trim removed 2 bases at V and 7 bases at J, leaving 14 bases unmatched. This CDR3 region has 18 residues. The germline V gene encodes CDR1 MGHRA and CDR2 YSYEKL. For the CDR3, the DNA is TGCGCCAGCAGCCAAATCCTAATCGCGGCAGGGGGGAATTCACCCCTCCACTTT. Translated, it gives CASSQILIAAGGNSPLHF.

The genes are TRBV19 and TRBJ1-2; TRBD1 aligns across 8 bases. CDR3 size: 16 residues. Unmatched junction bases numbered 15, after V lost 4 bases and J lost 8 bases. Germline values: CDR1 LNHDA, CDR2 SQIVND (reference sequence). The CDR3 loop reads CASSTGTGLMISGYTF. CDR3 bases: TGTGCCAGTAGTACGGGGACAGGCCTTATGATTTCGGGCTACACCTTC.